Listed here are 24 T cell receptor beta chains from one sample, sequenced in a study of glioma-infiltrating T cells after dendritic cell vaccination. Repertoires were generated with immunoSEQ multiplex PCR, while TCRdb's copy carries only in-frame clones and drops some. The sample records 75,000 to 100,000 clones, over 60% being singletons. The sequencing here drew on blood, taken before dendritic cell vaccination. These receptors all come from a human donor with glioblastoma.

The chain has TRBV19 and TRBJ1-4, with TRBD1 as a possible D gene (6 bases). Trimming shortened V by 5 bases and J by 0 bases, and 13 bases separated the two germline ends. Germline V CDR1 and CDR2: LNHDA, SQIVND (reference sequence). This CDR3 region has 16 residues. CDR3 protein: CASSGTDRSTNEKLFF. The CDR3 DNA reads TGTGCCAGTAGTGGTACGGACAGATCAACTAATGAAAAACTGTTTTTT.

The DNA of the CDR3 is TGTGCCAGTAGTATAATGTCACGGTTTCACACTGAAGCTTTCTTT. This encodes CASSIMSRFHTEAFF. The rearrangement uses TRBV19 and TRBJ1-1; D gene unclear. Germline V gene sequence: CDR1 LNHDA, CDR2 SQIVND (reference sequence). This CDR3 region has 15 residues. Deletions cut 2 bases from V and 3 bases from J, with 13 bases between.

This clone was recorded once. V gene TRBV5-4 combines with J gene TRBJ2-3; TRBD2 is a possible D gene (5 bases). The germline gives CDR1 SGHNT, CDR2 YYREEE (reference sequence). The CDR3 has 15 amino acids. The V end lost 0 bases, the J end lost 10 bases, and 18 bases lay between the germline ends. This CDR3 reads CASSLAQTNPSAQYF. The CDR3 DNA reads TGTGCCAGCAGCTTGGCCCAGACTAACCCAAGTGCGCAGTATTTT.

A remark on this clone: The sample contains more than one DNA sequence encoding this CDR3. The chain carries TRBV7-3 and TRBJ2-2; 9 bases match TRBD1. The germline CDR1 and CDR2 sequences are SGHTA and FQGTGA. The CDR3 has 15 residues. With V trimmed by 5 bases and J by 6 bases, 7 bases remained unmatched. The CDR3 loop reads CASSPRQGGAGELFF. The CDR3 coding sequence is TGTGCCAGCAGCCCCAGACAGGGGGGAGCCGGGGAGCTGTTTTTT.

This clone came up once. The V call is TRBV5-1, the J call TRBJ2-1, with 8 bases identical to TRBD2. Germline trimming cut 5 bases from V and 7 bases from J; bases unmatched to any gene: 11. The CDR3 runs 15 residues. The germline gives CDR1 SGHRS, CDR2 YFSETQ. The CDR3, as DNA: TGCGCCAGCAGGGAGCGCGCGGGAGGTGGGAATGAGCAGTTCTTC. Translation gives CASRERAGGGNEQFF. Full variable domain (rest looked up from reference TRBV5-1 and TRBJ2-1): KAGVTQTPRYLIKTRGQQVTLSCSPISGHRSVSWYQQTPGQGLQFLFEYFSETQRNKGNFPGRFSGRQFSNSRSEMNVSTLELGDSALYLCASRERAGGGNEQFFGPGTRLTVL.

The V gene is TRBV29-1, the J gene TRBJ1-6; 8 bases are shared with TRBD1. The junction had 4 bases not matched to a gene; V was cut back by 5 bases and J by 7 bases. This CDR3 is built from 13 residues. Germline assignment: CDR1 SQVTM and CDR2 ANQGSEA. In DNA form, the CDR3 reads TGCAGCGTTAAGGACAGGGTCAATTCACCCCTCCACTTT. Translating it yields CSVKDRVNSPLHF.

The sample holds a few counts of this clone. The J gene is TRBJ2-7, the V gene TRBV21-1; the table's D call of TRBD2 was not tested on the DNA. TRBV21-1 is marked as a pseudogene. This CDR3 has 18 residues. The CDR3 protein is CASSKVLGGPKDPYEQYF. In nucleotides, the CDR3 is TGTGCCAGCAGCAAAGTGCTGGGGGGTCCCAAGGATCCCTACGAGCAGTACTTC.

This clone was observed many times. The chain uses TRBV7-6 and TRBJ2-7; the match to TRBD2 covers 7 bases. Germline CDR1 reads SGHVS; CDR2 reads FNYEAQ. V shed 2 bases and J 2 bases; nucleotides not matched to a gene: 6. The CDR3 is 15 residues long. The chain's CDR3 is CASSLISGGTYEQYF. In nucleotides, the CDR3 is TGTGCCAGCAGCTTAATTTCGGGGGGTACCTACGAGCAGTACTTC.

V and J are TRBV23-1 and TRBJ2-3, with D unresolved. TRBV23-1 is sorted into the ORF group, with uncertain function. The CDR3 consists of 14 residues. The germline V and J ends were trimmed by 10 bases and 2 bases, with 16 bases remaining between them. This CDR3 reads CATTRSRYTDTQYF. CDR3 nucleotides: TGCGCCACCACACGGAGCCGCTACACAGATACGCAGTATTTT.

The chain combines TRBV7-3 with TRBJ2-3; TRBD2 matches at 11 bases. Germline V lookup: CDR1 SGHTA, CDR2 FQGTGA. Germline trimming cut 3 bases from V and 6 bases from J; bases unmatched to any gene: 8. The CDR3 sequence is 16 residues long. The CDR3 is CASSFGLAGGPDTQYF. The CDR3 DNA follows: TGTGCCAGCAGCTTTGGGCTAGCGGGAGGCCCCGATACGCAGTATTTT.

This chain uses TRBV10-3 with TRBJ1-1, with D perhaps matching TRBD1 (5 bases). Trimming shortened V by 6 bases and J by 1 base, and 12 bases separated the two germline ends. Germline V gene sequence: CDR1 ENHRY, CDR2 SYGVKD. There are 14 residues in the CDR3. DNA of the CDR3: TGTGCCATCAGGGAGGTGGACAAGAACACTGAAGCTTTCTTT. It codes for CAIREVDKNTEAFF.

The table lists this clone with a count of one. The chain links TRBV19 to TRBJ2-2, with 8 bases fitting TRBD1. The trim removed 3 bases at V and 5 bases at J, leaving 8 bases unmatched. Germline CDR1 and CDR2: LNHDA and SQIVND (reference sequence). CDR3 length: 16 amino acids. CDR3 DNA sequence: TGTGCCAGTAGTATCGGACAGGGTTGGTATACCGGGGAGCTGTTTTTT. This sequence encodes CASSIGQGWYTGELFF.

This clone was recorded a few times. The rearrangement joins TRBV6-1 to TRBJ1-2, with D tentatively TRBD1 (6 bases). V lost 1 base and J 8 bases, leaving 14 bases between the germline ends. Germline V lookup: CDR1 MNHNS, CDR2 SASEGT. CDR3 length: 14 residues. The CDR3, as DNA: TGTGCCAGCAGTGAAGTGGGAACAGGGTGGGGCTACACCTTC. Its protein is CASSEVGTGWGYTF.

The chain recombines TRBV7-9 with TRBJ2-7, with TRBD1 matching 8 bases. Germline CDR1 is SEHNR and CDR2 is FQNEAQ (reference sequence). V was clipped by 4 bases and J by 0 bases; unmatched bases: 8. This CDR3 region has 16 residues. CDR3: CASSSKTGAPSYEQYF. In DNA, the CDR3 is TGTGCCAGCAGCTCCAAGACAGGGGCCCCCTCCTACGAGCAGTACTTC. The whole variable domain, remainder taken from reference TRBV7-9 and TRBJ2-7, is DTGVSQNPRHKITKRGQNVTFRCDPISEHNRLYWYRQTLGQGPEFLTYFQNEAQLEKSRLLSDRFSAERPKGSFSTLEIQRTEQGDSAMYLCASSSKTGAPSYEQYFGPGTRLTVT.

The chain recombines TRBV11-1 with TRBJ2-1, with TRBD2 matching 9 bases. Trimming took 3 bases from V and 4 from J; bases not matched to a gene: 4. The CDR3 is made up of 15 amino acids. The germline V gene has CDR1 SGHAT and CDR2 FQDESV (reference sequence). CDR3 region: CASSLREGPYNEQFF. The CDR3 coding sequence is TGTGCCAGCAGCTTGCGGGAGGGCCCATACAATGAGCAGTTCTTC. Filled out from reference TRBV11-1 and TRBJ2-1, the complete variable domain reads EAEVAQSPRYKITEKSQAVAFWCDPISGHATLYWYRQILGQGPELLVQFQDESVVDDSQLPKDRFSAERLKGVDSTLKIQPAELGDSAMYLCASSLREGPYNEQFFGPGTRLTVL.

In DNA, the CDR3 is TGTGCCAGCAGTTCCGGACTAGCGGGCAATGAGCAGTTCTTC. Its translation is CASSSGLAGNEQFF. The rearrangement links TRBV6-5 to TRBJ2-1; 11 nucleotides align to TRBD2. The CDR3 covers 14 residues. Trimming at V came to 4 bases and at J to 6 bases, leaving 2 bases not matched to a gene. Germline CDR1 is MNHEY and CDR2 is SVGAGI.

J is TRBJ2-5 and V is TRBV6-5; no clear D gene. Per the germline V gene, CDR1 is MNHEY and CDR2 is SVGAGI. The CDR3 contains 16 residues. V lost 0 bases to trimming and J lost 2 bases, with 13 bases between them. As DNA, the CDR3 is TGTGCCAGCAGTTACTCGATAGCCCCAATACAAGAGACCCAGTACTTC. Protein product: CASSYSIAPIQETQYF.

The rearrangement links TRBV5-1 to TRBJ2-5; D may be TRBD1 (5 bases). The ends were cut back, 0 bases at V and 5 bases at J, with 11 bases in the middle. Germline V lookup: CDR1 SGHRS, CDR2 YFSETQ. The CDR3 runs 14 residues. CDR3 sequence reads: CASSLGQSGETQYF. CDR3 DNA sequence: TGCGCCAGCAGCTTGGGACAGTCCGGGGAGACCCAGTACTTC.

The chain is built from TRBV5-1 and TRBJ2-7, with a possible D match to TRBD1 (6 bases). CDR1 is SGHRS and CDR2 is YFSETQ in the germline V gene. The CDR3 has 16 residues. Trimming pared 4 bases from V and 4 bases from J, leaving 21 bases between. The CDR3 spells CASSVGGNMVLYEQYF. CDR3 in DNA: TGCGCCAGCAGCGTAGGGGGAAATATGGTCTTATACGAGCAGTACTTC.

The V gene is TRBV5-4, the J gene TRBJ2-7, with 8 nucleotides matching TRBD2. Germline CDR1 reads SGHNT; CDR2 reads YYREEE (reference sequence). Trimming took 2 bases from V and 4 from J; bases not matched to a gene: 8. The CDR3 runs to 15 residues. CDR3 nucleotide sequence: TGTGCCAGCAGCTTAGCGGGAGTGCGCTTTTACGAGCAGTACTTC. This gives the protein CASSLAGVRFYEQYF.

This chain links TRBV6-5 with TRBJ1-2; 9 bases are a match to TRBD1. CDR3 length: 14 amino acids. Trimming took 7 bases from V and 1 from J; bases not matched to a gene: 4. Germline V gene data show CDR1 as MNHEY and CDR2 as SVGAGI. CDR3 DNA: TGTGCCAGCATTTCGGGACAGGGTAACTATGGCTACACCTTC. It translates to CASISGQGNYGYTF.

CDR3 sequence (DNA): TGTGCCAGCAGTGAGGGAGGCCCCTACGAGCAGTACTTC. Protein product: CASSEGGPYEQYF. V gene TRBV2 combines with J gene TRBJ2-7, with D possibly matching TRBD2 (6 bases). Germline V gene sequence: CDR1 SNHLY, CDR2 FYNNEI. The V gene lost 3 bases and the J gene lost 2 bases, with 8 bases spanning the gap. This CDR3 has 13 residues.

This clone came up a few times. The J gene is TRBJ1-1, the V gene TRBV7-3, with TRBD1 matching 7 bases. Germline CDR1 reads SGHTA; CDR2 reads FQGTGA. The V and J ends lost 5 bases and 3 bases, in that order; junction bases with no gene match: 6. CDR3 length: 14 amino acids. The CDR3 here is CASSPDRTHTEAFF. The CDR3 DNA reads as TGTGCCAGCAGCCCGGACAGGACGCACACTGAAGCTTTCTTT.

This clone was found once. The rearrangement links TRBV19 to TRBJ2-5, with TRBD1 as a possible D gene (5 bases). Deletions cut 3 bases from V and 9 bases from J, with 14 bases between. CDR3 length equals 13 residues. From germline, CDR1 is LNHDA and CDR2 SQIVND (reference sequence). The CDR3 nucleotides read TGTGCCAGTAGTATTGGGGCCGACCGGGCCCAGTACTTC. This sequence encodes CASSIGADRAQYF.